These 17 T cell receptor beta chains share one sample of origin, sequenced in a study of cytomegalovirus exposure and HLA in healthy donors. The method was immunoSEQ multiplex PCR; TCRdb's version includes in-frame clones alone and lacks a portion of them. This table has 30,000 to 40,000 clones, approximately 95% appearing once. Sequences were obtained from PBMCs. The receptors originated from a man in his late teens or twenties in good health and CMV-seronegative.

The CDR3 protein is CASSPGTSGRTYNEQFF. In DNA form, the CDR3 reads TGTGCCAGCAGCCCGGGGACTAGCGGGAGAACCTACAATGAGCAGTTCTTC. V is TRBV13 and J is TRBJ2-1, with 14 bases aligning to TRBD2. V shed 5 bases and J 2 bases; nucleotides not matched to a gene: 5. Per germline, CDR1 PRHDT and CDR2 FYEKMQ (reference sequence). The CDR3 has 17 residues.

The chain uses TRBV6-6 and TRBJ1-1, with D uncertain. Trimming stripped 6 bases from V and 0 bases from J, with 11 bases between. Looked up from germline, CDR1 is MNHNY and CDR2 is SVGAGI (reference sequence). The CDR3 extends over 14 amino acids. The CDR3: CASRKQSMNTEAFF. The CDR3 DNA sequence: TGTGCCAGCAGAAAACAGAGCATGAACACTGAAGCTTTCTTT.

V and J are TRBV9 and TRBJ2-5; tentatively, D is TRBD2 (7 bases). This CDR3 contains 15 residues. Trimming stripped 4 bases from V and 5 bases from J, with 18 bases between. The germline CDR1 and CDR2 sequences are SGDLS and YYNGEE. This chain's CDR3 is CASSLDGGAGETQYF. The CDR3 DNA reads as TGTGCCAGCAGCCTAGATGGGGGGGCCGGGGAGACCCAGTACTTC.

The V and J genes are TRBV6-1 and TRBJ1-1, with 10 bases fitting TRBD1. Losses at the gene ends were 4 bases for V and 5 bases for J; bases not matched to a gene: 4. Germline V gene sequence: CDR1 MNHNS, CDR2 SASEGT. This CDR3 is 14 amino acids long. The CDR3 region has the DNA TGTGCCAGCAGTGGGGACAGGGGAAGAACTGAAGCTTTCTTT. Translated: CASSGDRGRTEAFF.

The chain is built from TRBV28 and TRBJ1-2; D is perhaps TRBD1 (6 bases). V was clipped by 3 bases and J by 2 bases, with 10 bases between them. The CDR3 covers 14 residues. Germline-derived CDR1 and CDR2 are MDHEN and SYDVKM. CDR3 DNA: TGTGCCAGCAGTTTGGACAGCTCGAACTATGGCTACACCTTC. This encodes CASSLDSSNYGYTF.

The genes are TRBV27 and TRBJ2-7, with D perhaps TRBD2 (6 bases). This CDR3 region has 16 residues. The ends were cut back, 5 bases at V and 7 bases at J, with 24 bases in the middle. Germline V CDR1 and CDR2: MNHEY, SMNVEV (reference sequence). The CDR3 DNA reads as TGTGCCAGCAGTACTATCCCCGCGAGCGCGGGGTCGGAGCAGTACTTC. Translated, it gives CASSTIPASAGSEQYF.

The V call is TRBV7-2, the J call TRBJ1-5; no firm D call. The CDR3 is made up of 16 amino acids. Between the trimmed V and J ends, which lost 2 bases and 1 base, there was a span of 12 bases. Germline V gives CDR1 SGHTA, CDR2 FQGNSA. CDR3 nucleotide sequence: TGTGCCAGCAGCTTATCGCCGGCCGGGAGCAATCAGCCCCAGCATTTT. Amino acids: CASSLSPAGSNQPQHF.

This clone was observed a single time. V and J are TRBV19 and TRBJ1-5, with TRBD1 identical over 7 bases. CDR3 size: 13 residues. Unmatched junction bases numbered 1, after V lost 5 bases and J lost 3 bases. CDR1 and CDR2 from the germline V gene are LNHDA and SQIVND (reference sequence). CDR3 DNA sequence: TGTGCCAGTAGTGGACAGGCCAATCAGCCCCAGCATTTT. Amino acid sequence: CASSGQANQPQHF.

CDR3: CSVGENNQPQHF. CDR3 DNA sequence: TGCAGCGTTGGCGAAAACAATCAGCCCCAGCATTTT. V is TRBV29-1 and J is TRBJ1-5; D uncertain. Germline V gene data show CDR1 as SQVTM and CDR2 as ANQGSEA. The CDR3 totals 12 residues. Trimming took off 4 bases at V and 3 bases at J, with 7 bases between the two ends.

This clone has only one observation. The rearrangement uses TRBV5-8 and TRBJ2-7; 11 bases are a match to TRBD1. J lost 5 bases, V lost 5 bases, and 6 bases had no gene match. This CDR3 has 14 amino acids. Germline V CDR1 and CDR2: SGHTS, YDEGEE. The CDR3 sequence: CASRPGQGADEQYF. In DNA, the CDR3 is TGTGCCAGCAGACCCGGACAGGGGGCAGACGAGCAGTACTTC. The variable domain in full, with the rest retrieved from reference TRBV5-8 and TRBJ2-7, is EAGVTQSPTHLIKTRGQQATLRCSPISGHTSVYWYQQALGLGLQFLLWYDEGEERNRGNFPPRFSGRQFPNYSSELNVNALELEDSALYLCASRPGQGADEQYFGPGTRLTVT.

The gene calls are TRBV5-4 and TRBJ1-2, with TRBD1 identical over 9 bases. V lost 1 base and J lost 6; bases outside the gene matches: 4. The CDR3 length is 14 residues. The germline V gene encodes CDR1 SGHNT and CDR2 YYREEE (reference sequence). CDR3 protein: CASSLPGTGNGYTF. The DNA of the CDR3 is TGTGCCAGCAGCTTGCCCGGGACAGGGAATGGCTACACCTTC.

This clone was seen just once. The chain uses TRBV5-4 and TRBJ2-5, with 9 bases identical to TRBD2. In germline, CDR1 is SGHNT, CDR2 YYREEE (reference sequence). V shed 2 bases, J shed 3 bases, and the junction held 11 bases outside the gene matches. The CDR3 spans 17 residues. CDR3 loop: CASSLGSRRGGEETQYF. CDR3 DNA: TGTGCCAGCAGCTTAGGGAGTCGGCGGGGGGGGGAAGAGACCCAGTACTTC.

The chain carries TRBV10-1 and TRBJ2-2, with D unresolved. Germline values: CDR1 WNHNN, CDR2 SYGVQD (reference sequence). The V and J ends lost 3 bases and 7 bases respectively, with 9 bases between them. The CDR3 runs 13 residues. CDR3 in DNA: TGCGCCAGCAGTGATTACAGTGGCGGGGAGCTGTTTTTT. This codes for CASSDYSGGELFF.

This chain links TRBV6-5 with TRBJ2-3; TRBD2 might be the D (5 bases). This CDR3 region has 14 residues. V gave up 6 bases and J gave up 6 bases, with 16 bases separating them. Per germline, CDR1 MNHEY and CDR2 SVGAGI. The CDR3 reads CASSPITSGDTQYF. The CDR3 DNA reads as TGTGCCAGCAGCCCCATCACGTCGGGGGATACGCAGTATTTT.

The rearrangement links TRBV5-1 to TRBJ2-7; 7 positions agree with TRBD1. Per germline, CDR1 SGHRS and CDR2 YFSETQ. The CDR3 runs to 15 residues. J lost 2 bases, V lost 4 bases, and 9 bases had no gene match. The CDR3 region has the DNA TGCGCCAGCAGCCCTCAGGTAACAGGGGCCTACGAGCAGTACTTC. Translated: CASSPQVTGAYEQYF.

The gene calls are TRBV7-3 and TRBJ2-7, with TRBD1 identical over 8 bases. Per the germline V gene, CDR1 is SGHTA and CDR2 is FQGTGA. The ends lost 4 bases at V and 2 bases at J; junction bases unmatched: 4. The CDR3 is 14 residues long. The DNA for the CDR3 is TGTGCCAGCAGCTCGGGACAGGTTCCCTACGAGCAGTACTTC. Encoded protein: CASSSGQVPYEQYF.

CDR3 sequence: CASSIIGSSGNTIYF. The CDR3 DNA reads as TGTGCCAGTAGTATCATTGGGAGCTCTGGAAACACCATATATTTT. This chain connects TRBV19 to TRBJ1-3; no clear D. V lost 3 bases, J lost 0 bases, and 9 bases lay in between. The CDR3 is 15 amino acids. In germline, CDR1 is LNHDA, CDR2 SQIVND (reference sequence).